This T cell receptor beta chain was identified in a study of control samples from healthy donors and cancer patients. Trimming took off 5 bases at V and 1 base at J, with 9 bases between the two ends. Per germline, CDR1 SGHRS and CDR2 YFSETQ. There are 13 residues in the CDR3. The method was immunoSEQ multiplex PCR; TCRdb's version includes in-frame clones alone and lacks a portion of them. The sample includes some 150,000 clones, 93% seen only once; the top ten take 2% to 2.5%. The origin of this receptor is a man aged 45-65 years in good health. Sequencing used blood. The chain is built from TRBV5-1 and TRBJ1-1; D ambiguous. CDR3 bases: TGCGCCAGCAGGTGGAATTGGAACACTGAAGCTTTCTTT. Its translation is CASRWNWNTEAFF.